Following are 21 T cell receptor beta chains from one sample sequenced in a study of blood T cell repertoires in COVID-19 (TCRdb year 2020). The library was built by means of the immunoSEQ multiplex PCR assay. What TCRdb holds here is the immuneACCESS table cut down to in-frame rearrangements. Part of the clones is not present; checked against another copy, under half of the missing clones reflect an unresolved V gene, and the others are unexplained. The sample records about 49,000 clones, roughly 82% of which are singletons. The top ten constitute less than 3% of the sample. What was sequenced was peripheral blood. The receptor source for this set is a woman in her fifties or sixties with acute or convalescent COVID-19.

V usage is TRBV5-1 and J usage is TRBJ2-1, with 7 bases identical to TRBD2. CDR3 length: 15 residues. Trimming at V came to 1 base and at J to 3 bases, leaving 4 bases not matched to a gene. Germline values: CDR1 SGHRS, CDR2 YFSETQ. Written as DNA, the CDR3 is TGCGCCAGCAGCTTGAGCGGGGATAACTACAATGAGCAGTTCTTC. It yields the protein CASSLSGDNYNEQFF.

The rearrangement uses TRBV27 and TRBJ2-2; D is undetermined. Trimming removed 8 bases at V and 0 bases at J, with 10 bases between. Germline-derived CDR1 and CDR2 are MNHEY and SMNVEV (reference sequence). The CDR3 has 14 amino acids. The DNA of the CDR3 is TGTGCCAGCTACGGAGCAGCGAACACCGGGGAGCTGTTTTTT. This encodes CASYGAANTGELFF.

This rearrangement joins TRBV15 to TRBJ2-5, with 10 nucleotides matching TRBD1. The CDR3 extends over 13 amino acids. The germline V gene has CDR1 LNHNV and CDR2 YYDKDF (reference sequence). The V gene end was trimmed by 4 bases and the J gene end by 5 bases; junction bases not matched to a gene: 1. The CDR3 DNA reads as TGTGCCACCAGCATGGACAGGGGGGAGACCCAGTACTTC. Encoded protein: CATSMDRGETQYF.

This clone was found a few times. This chain uses TRBV28 with TRBJ2-6; 8 bases are shared with TRBD1. CDR3 size: 18 residues. The V segment lost 3 bases and the J segment 2 bases; nucleotides outside the gene matches: 9. Germline values: CDR1 MDHEN, CDR2 SYDVKM. The CDR3 sequence: CASSFLMDRVTGANVLTF. The CDR3 DNA sequence: TGTGCCAGCAGTTTTCTAATGGACAGGGTCACTGGGGCCAACGTCCTGACTTTC.

The chain has TRBV6-1 and TRBJ1-3; 9 nucleotides match TRBD1. CDR3 length: 15 amino acids. Trimming removed 2 bases from V and 2 bases from J; junction bases left unmatched: 1. CDR1 MNHNS and CDR2 SASEGT come from the germline V gene. The CDR3 reads CASSERTGAGNTIYF. In nucleotides, the CDR3 is TGTGCCAGCAGTGAACGGACAGGGGCTGGAAACACCATATATTTT.

The rearrangement links TRBV11-2 to TRBJ2-5; 7 bases match TRBD2. J lost 8 bases, V lost 5 bases, and 11 bases had no gene match. The CDR3 has 14 amino acids. CDR1 is SGHAT and CDR2 is FQNNGV in the germline V gene. The CDR3 spells CASSPWEGLGTQYF. DNA for the CDR3: TGTGCCAGCAGCCCCTGGGAGGGCCTGGGTACCCAGTACTTC.

The chain recombines TRBV7-6 with TRBJ1-1, with D possibly matching TRBD1 (5 bases). From germline, CDR1 is SGHVS and CDR2 FNYEAQ. The CDR3 totals 13 residues. Trimming removed 1 base from V and 4 bases from J, with 7 bases in between. CDR3 DNA: TGTGCCAGCAGCTTAGGGGGCCGCACTGAAGCTTTCTTT. It is translated as CASSLGGRTEAFF.

The chain carries TRBV19 and TRBJ2-5; 8 positions agree with TRBD2. Germline V gene lookup returns CDR1 LNHDA and CDR2 SQIVND (reference sequence). The CDR3 has 14 residues. J gave up 3 bases and V 6 bases, and 6 bases lay outside the gene matches. CDR3 region: CASSPGGGKETQYF. CDR3 nucleotides: TGTGCCAGTAGCCCTGGCGGGGGGAAAGAGACCCAGTACTTC. Complete variable domain (other parts from reference TRBV19 and TRBJ2-5): DGGITQSPKYLFRKEGQNVTLSCEQNLNHDAMYWYRQDPGQGLRLIYYSQIVNDFQKGDIAEGYSVSREKKESFPLTVTSAQKNPTAFYLCASSPGGGKETQYFGPGTRLLVL.

The rearrangement uses TRBV5-4 and TRBJ2-7, with TRBD2 as a possible D gene (6 bases). CDR3 length: 14 residues. V lost 3 bases to trimming and J lost 10 bases, with 20 bases between them. Germline V gene data show CDR1 as SGHNT and CDR2 as YYREEE (reference sequence). CDR3 sequence (DNA): TGTGCCAGCAGCTCCTACTCGACCGGACTAATACAGTACTTC. Protein product: CASSSYSTGLIQYF. Drawing the rest from reference TRBV5-4 and TRBJ2-7, the complete variable domain is ETGVTQSPTHLIKTRGQQVTLRCSSQSGHNTVSWYQQALGQGPQFIFQYYREEENGRGNFPPRFSGLQFPNYSSELNVNALELDDSALYLCASSSYSTGLIQYFGPGTRLTVT.

The chain joins TRBV5-1 to TRBJ1-1; the match to TRBD1 covers 7 bases. The CDR3 sequence is 16 residues long. The germline CDR1 and CDR2 sequences are SGHRS and YFSETQ. V gave up 2 bases and J gave up 0 bases; unmatched junction bases: 7. The CDR3 reads CASSFTGAGMNTEAFF. CDR3 nucleotides: TGCGCCAGCAGCTTTACAGGGGCCGGGATGAACACTGAAGCTTTCTTT.

This chain uses TRBV28 with TRBJ1-1, with no clear D. Germline assignment: CDR1 MDHEN and CDR2 SYDVKM. V dropped 0 bases and J dropped 8 bases, with 7 bases sitting between them. The CDR3 is 12 amino acids. This CDR3 is CASSLWKREAFF. CDR3 sequence (DNA): TGTGCCAGCAGTTTATGGAAGAGGGAAGCTTTCTTT.

The chain carries TRBV5-5 and TRBJ2-7, with 8 bases lining up with TRBD2. Germline CDR1 is SGHKS and CDR2 is YYEKEE (reference sequence). The junction had 8 bases not matched to a gene; V was cut back by 0 bases and J by 3 bases. This CDR3 is 16 amino acids long. CDR3 DNA: TGTGCCAGCAGCTTGGCGCGACTAGCGAGAAACTACGAGCAGTACTTC. It translates to CASSLARLARNYEQYF.

This sequence joins TRBV28 and TRBJ1-1; D unclear. The CDR3 totals 13 residues. Germline CDR1 is MDHEN and CDR2 is SYDVKM. The ends were cut back, 4 bases at V and 8 bases at J, with 14 bases in the middle. The CDR3 region is CASSSTHGSEAFF. The CDR3 DNA reads TGTGCCAGCAGTTCAACGCACGGGTCGGAAGCTTTCTTT. Based on the CDR3 plus reference TRBV28 and TRBJ1-1, the full variable domain is DVKVTQSSRYLVKRTGEKVFLECVQDMDHENMFWYRQDPGLGLRLIYFSYDVKMKEKGDIPEGYSVSREKKERFSLILESASTNQTSMYLCASSSTHGSEAFFGQGTRLTVV.

The J gene is TRBJ1-2, the V gene TRBV6-1; 7 bases map to TRBD1. The length of the CDR3 is 14 residues. The V segment lost 2 bases and the J segment 6 bases; nucleotides outside the gene matches: 6. Germline V CDR1 and CDR2: MNHNS, SASEGT. The DNA of the CDR3 is TGTGCCAGCAGTGAAAGGACAGGTCAAGATGGCTACACCTTC. It yields the protein CASSERTGQDGYTF.

V and J are TRBV18 and TRBJ2-7; weak D call: TRBD1 (7 bases). The germline V and J ends were trimmed by 6 bases and 2 bases, with 17 bases remaining between them. This CDR3 spans 15 amino acids. CDR1 is KGHSH and CDR2 is LQKENI in the germline V gene. The CDR3 spells CASSVQEGATYEQYF. The CDR3 coding sequence is TGTGCCAGCTCCGTCCAGGAGGGGGCTACCTACGAGCAGTACTTC.

The chain couples TRBV7-3 to TRBJ2-3; 7 bases line up with TRBD2. The CDR3 is 14 amino acids. Germline V CDR1 and CDR2: SGHTA, FQGTGA. V lost 4 bases to trimming and J lost 5 bases; unmatched junction nucleotides: 6. CDR3 region: CASSYGGSLDTQYF. CDR3 sequence (DNA): TGTGCCAGCAGCTATGGCGGGAGTCTAGATACGCAGTATTTT.

V gene TRBV14 combines with J gene TRBJ2-7; 11 nucleotides align to TRBD1. The length of the CDR3 is 13 residues. The ends lost 7 bases at V and 6 bases at J; junction bases unmatched: 5. Looked up from germline, CDR1 is SGHDN and CDR2 is FVKESK. The CDR3 DNA reads as TGTGCCAGCAACTCTGGGACAGGGGGCGAGCAGTACTTC. Translated: CASNSGTGGEQYF.

This chain uses TRBV5-5 with TRBJ1-6; D is ambiguous. The CDR3 is 15 residues long. Germline-derived CDR1 and CDR2 are SGHKS and YYEKEE (reference sequence). The V end was cut by 5 bases, the J end by 8 bases, with 17 bases between. Written as DNA, the CDR3 is TGTGCCAGCAGACCCGTCGCGGGAGCAGATTCACCCCTCCACTTT. Its protein is CASRPVAGADSPLHF.

V and J are TRBV6-6 and TRBJ1-2, with 9 positions matching TRBD1. After removal of 8 bases from V and 1 base from J, the junction contained 11 bases not matched to a gene. The CDR3 consists of 16 residues. CDR1 is MNHNY and CDR2 is SVGAGI in the germline V gene (reference sequence). CDR3 residues: CASGKDGTGLNYGYTF. CDR3 nucleotide sequence: TGTGCCAGCGGAAAAGATGGGACAGGGCTTAACTATGGCTACACCTTC.

Only a few counts were recorded for this clone. This sequence joins TRBV6-1 and TRBJ1-5; TRBD1 matches at 9 bases. The CDR3 consists of 17 residues. V dropped 3 bases and J dropped 4; count of bases not matched to a gene: 10. The germline CDR1 and CDR2 sequences are MNHNS and SASEGT. The DNA for the CDR3 is TGTGCCAGCAGTGAGCACCGAGGGACAGGGCAAAATCAGCCCCAGCATTTT. It specifies CASSEHRGTGQNQPQHF.

The chain recombines TRBV30 with TRBJ1-3; no firm D call. V gave up 0 bases and J gave up 3 bases, with 6 bases separating them. Germline CDR1 GTSNPN, CDR2 SVGIG (reference sequence). The CDR3 has 13 amino acids. Here the CDR3 reads CAWSVSVGNTIYF. Written as DNA, the CDR3 is TGTGCCTGGAGTGTGTCCGTTGGAAACACCATATATTTT.